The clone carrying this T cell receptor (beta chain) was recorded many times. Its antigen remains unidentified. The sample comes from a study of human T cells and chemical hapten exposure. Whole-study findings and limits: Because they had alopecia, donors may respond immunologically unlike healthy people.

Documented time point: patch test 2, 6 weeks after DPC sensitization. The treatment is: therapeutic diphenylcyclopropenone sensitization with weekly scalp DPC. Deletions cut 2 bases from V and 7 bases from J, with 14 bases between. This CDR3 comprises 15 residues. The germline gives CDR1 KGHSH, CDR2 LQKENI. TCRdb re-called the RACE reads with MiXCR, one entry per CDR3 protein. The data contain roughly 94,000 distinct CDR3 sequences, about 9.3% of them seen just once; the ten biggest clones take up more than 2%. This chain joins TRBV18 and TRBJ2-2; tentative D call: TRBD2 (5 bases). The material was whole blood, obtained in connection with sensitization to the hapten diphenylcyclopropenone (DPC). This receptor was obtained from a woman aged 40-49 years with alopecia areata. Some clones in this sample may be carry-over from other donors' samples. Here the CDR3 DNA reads TGTGCCAGCTCACCAGGCGGTACTGGAGGCGGGGAGCTGTTTTTT. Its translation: CASSPGGTGGGELFF. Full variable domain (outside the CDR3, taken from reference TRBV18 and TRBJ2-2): NAGVMQNPRHLVRRRGQEARLRCSPMKGHSHVYWYRQLPEEGLKFMVYLQKENIIDESGMPKERFSAEFPKEGPSILRIQQVVRGDSAAYFCASSPGGTGGGELFFGEGSRLTVL.